This T cell receptor beta chain came from a study of blood T cell repertoires in COVID-19. As originally analysed: Estimates of nucleated cell counts were drawn from the amplification of reference gene primers. Libraries were prepared by immunoSEQ multiplex PCR; TCRdb keeps only in-frame clonotypes and omits some of them. V and J calls and clone size come straight from that table; D and trimming were deduced from the DNA. The data hold some 120,000 clones, with over 60% observed a single time. Trimming took 2 bases from V and 6 from J; bases not matched to a gene: 12. Germline V gives CDR1 GTSNPN, CDR2 SVGIG (reference sequence). This CDR3 has 16 residues.

The TCR sequence derives from a man aged 35-49 years with active or convalescent COVID-19. The chain links TRBV30 to TRBJ1-4; TRBD1 agrees at 7 bases. Material: peripheral blood. The DNA of the CDR3 is TGTGCCTGGAGTAAAGGGGGCCCCGGGATCTATGAAAAACTGTTTTTT. It translates to CAWSKGGPGIYEKLFF.